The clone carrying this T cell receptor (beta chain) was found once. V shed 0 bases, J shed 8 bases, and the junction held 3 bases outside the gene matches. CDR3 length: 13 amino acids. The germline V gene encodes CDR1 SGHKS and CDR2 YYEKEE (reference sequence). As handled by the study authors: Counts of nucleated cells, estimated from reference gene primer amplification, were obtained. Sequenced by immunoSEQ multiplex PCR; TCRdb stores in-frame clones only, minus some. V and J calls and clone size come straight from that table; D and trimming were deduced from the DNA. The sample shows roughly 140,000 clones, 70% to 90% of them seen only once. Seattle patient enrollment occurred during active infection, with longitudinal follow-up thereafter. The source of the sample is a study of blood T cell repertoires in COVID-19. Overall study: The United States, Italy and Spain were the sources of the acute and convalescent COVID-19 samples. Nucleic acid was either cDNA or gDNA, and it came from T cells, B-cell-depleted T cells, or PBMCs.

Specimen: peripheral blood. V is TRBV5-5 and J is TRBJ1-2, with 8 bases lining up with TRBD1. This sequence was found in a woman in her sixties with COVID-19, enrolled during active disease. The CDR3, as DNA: TGTGCCAGCAGCTTGGCAGGGGGCGAGGGCTACACCTTC. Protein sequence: CASSLAGGEGYTF. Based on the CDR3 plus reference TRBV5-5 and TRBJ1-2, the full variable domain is DAGVTQSPTHLIKTRGQQVTLRCSPISGHKSVSWYQQVLGQGPQFIFQYYEKEERGRGNFPDRFSARQFPNYSSELNVNALLLGDSALYLCASSLAGGEGYTFGSGTRLTVV.